This record concerns one TCR beta chain sequence. The data derive from a study of radiation and T cells in renal cell carcinoma. The CDR3 consists of 15 residues. Germline assignment: CDR1 SGHNT and CDR2 YYREEE (reference sequence). The ends lost 4 bases at V and 0 bases at J; junction bases unmatched: 5. Libraries were prepared by immunoSEQ multiplex PCR; TCRdb keeps only in-frame clonotypes and omits some of them. The table shows 75,000 to 90,000 clones, with 89% occurring only once. Time point of the sample: blood 4 weeks post-SBRT, at nephrectomy. Sample treatment: 15 Gy SBRT to primary tumor, nephrectomy 4 weeks later.

The sequence came from a woman aged 70-85 years with renal cell carcinoma. The chain links TRBV5-4 to TRBJ1-1, with 8 bases fitting TRBD1. The sample consisted of blood, taken from a patient whose treatment included radiotherapy and nephrectomy. DNA for the CDR3: TGTGCCAGCAGCGGTACGGGACAGGTGAACACTGAAGCTTTCTTT. This encodes CASSGTGQVNTEAFF.